This record concerns one TCR beta chain sequence. V shed 7 bases and J 3 bases; nucleotides not matched to a gene: 20. The CDR3 has 19 amino acids. Germline loops: CDR1 SQVTM, CDR2 ANQGSEA. Sequencing was performed with immunoSEQ multiplex PCR; in TCRdb, only in-frame clones are kept and a portion is missing. In the table there are some 45,000 clones, approximately 95% of which are singletons. The sample is drawn from a study of T cell changes during pregnancy in multiple sclerosis. This clonotype originated in a female donor with multiple sclerosis, enrolled in a pregnancy study. The sample consisted of CD8+ T cells from peripheral blood mononuclear cells, taken in the first trimester of pregnancy. V and J are TRBV29-1 and TRBJ2-2, with 10 bases lining up with TRBD1. The CDR3 nucleotides read TGCAGCGGACTCGGGACAGGGGCGAAACCGCCGGCATACACCGGGGAGCTGTTTTTT. Its translation: CSGLGTGAKPPAYTGELFF.